Below, 23 T cell receptor beta chains from the same sample are listed, as sequenced in a study of blood T cell repertoires in COVID-19. Assay used: immunoSEQ multiplex PCR; TCRdb lists only in-frame clones, some missing. The profile covers roughly 150,000 clones, with about 86% appearing a single time and roughly a tenth taken by the ten largest. Input material: peripheral blood. All receptors derive from a man between 70 and 80 years old with active or convalescent COVID-19.

The V and J genes are TRBV7-3 and TRBJ2-1; D perhaps matches TRBD2 (7 bases). The CDR3 spans 13 residues. Germline CDR1 is SGHTA and CDR2 is FQGTGA. Deletions cut 5 bases from V and 9 bases from J, with 14 bases between. The CDR3 DNA follows: TGTGCCAGCAGCCCGAACAGGGAGGGTGAGCAGTTCTTC. It encodes CASSPNREGEQFF. The whole variable domain, remainder taken from reference TRBV7-3 and TRBJ2-1, is GAGVSQTPSNKVTEKGKYVELRCDPISGHTALYWYRQSLGQGPEFLIYFQGTGAADDSGLPNDRFFAVRPEGSVSTLKIQRTERGDSAVYLCASSPNREGEQFFGPGTRLTVL.

The chain joins TRBV29-1 to TRBJ2-7, with TRBD1 as a possible D gene (6 bases). Per the germline V gene, CDR1 is SQVTM and CDR2 is ANQGSEA. V was clipped by 6 bases and J by 3 bases, with 12 bases between them. The CDR3 is 12 amino acids. The CDR3 reads CSVNRDGYEQYF. In nucleotides, the CDR3 is TGCAGCGTCAACAGGGATGGCTACGAGCAGTACTTC.

V usage is TRBV7-2 and J usage is TRBJ1-4; weak D call: TRBD1 (5 bases). Trimming pared 1 base from V and 7 bases from J, leaving 22 bases between. The CDR3 has 18 amino acids. From germline, CDR1 is SGHTA and CDR2 FQGNSA. The CDR3 loop reads CASSLEGGAQAGREKLFF. CDR3 bases: TGTGCCAGCAGCTTAGAGGGCGGGGCCCAAGCGGGTCGTGAAAAACTGTTTTTT. Supplemented by reference TRBV7-2 and TRBJ1-4, the full variable domain reads GAGVSQSPSNKVTEKGKDVELRCDPISGHTALYWYRQSLGQGLEFLIYFQGNSAPDKSGLPSDRFSAERTGGSVSTLTIQRTQQEDSAVYLCASSLEGGAQAGREKLFFGSGTQLSVL.

This chain joins TRBV6-5 and TRBJ1-2; the D is unclear. V was clipped by 6 bases and J by 5 bases, with 13 bases between them. CDR1 MNHEY and CDR2 SVGAGI come from the germline V gene. The CDR3 extends over 13 amino acids. CDR3 amino acids: CASSQQSGYGYTF. For the CDR3, the DNA is TGTGCCAGCAGCCAACAGTCGGGGTATGGCTACACCTTC.

The V gene is TRBV5-1, the J gene TRBJ2-7; tentatively, D is TRBD2 (6 bases). The CDR3 totals 14 residues. Germline assignment: CDR1 SGHRS and CDR2 YFSETQ. V was pared by 1 base and J by 1 base, with 9 bases between. CDR3 coding DNA: TGCGCCAGCAGCTTGTTCGGGGGTTCCTACGAGCAGTACTTC. Its translation is CASSLFGGSYEQYF. Full variable domain (missing parts from reference TRBV5-1 and TRBJ2-7): KAGVTQTPRYLIKTRGQQVTLSCSPISGHRSVSWYQQTPGQGLQFLFEYFSETQRNKGNFPGRFSGRQFSNSRSEMNVSTLELGDSALYLCASSLFGGSYEQYFGPGTRLTVT.

V is TRBV7-2 and J is TRBJ1-5; 7 nucleotides agree with TRBD1. CDR3 length equals 14 residues. The V and J ends lost 3 bases and 5 bases, in that order; junction bases with no gene match: 4. CDR1 and CDR2 (germline): SGHTA, FQGNSA. CDR3 bases: TGTGCCAGCAGCTTGGGACAGAGATATCAGCCCCAGCATTTT. It encodes CASSLGQRYQPQHF.

The chain links TRBV5-1 to TRBJ2-3; 7 bases match TRBD1. J gave up 0 bases and V 4 bases, and 5 bases lay outside the gene matches. The germline V gene has CDR1 SGHRS and CDR2 YFSETQ. The CDR3 totals 15 residues. As DNA, the CDR3 is TGCGCCAGCAGCCTCCGGGACAGAAGCACAGATACGCAGTATTTT. Protein: CASSLRDRSTDTQYF.

The chain recombines TRBV18 with TRBJ1-1; D might be TRBD1 (6 bases). Germline assignment: CDR1 KGHSH and CDR2 LQKENI. Trimming shortened V by 6 bases and J by 5 bases, and 19 bases separated the two germline ends. The CDR3 runs 15 residues. The CDR3 DNA is TGTGCCAGCTCCCCCTCGGCAGGGGAGCGGACTGAAGCTTTCTTT. Its translation is CASSPSAGERTEAFF.

Only a few counts were recorded for this clone. This chain joins TRBV11-2 and TRBJ1-2; 10 bases are shared with TRBD1. CDR1 SGHAT and CDR2 FQNNGV come from the germline V gene. The V segment lost 5 bases and the J segment 5 bases; nucleotides outside the gene matches: 2. The CDR3 runs to 13 residues. The CDR3 here is CASSRDRGYGYTF. In nucleotides, the CDR3 is TGTGCCAGCAGCAGGGACAGGGGTTATGGCTACACCTTC. The complete variable domain, with remaining parts taken from reference TRBV11-2 and TRBJ1-2, reads EAGVAQSPRYKIIEKRQSVAFWCNPISGHATLYWYQQILGQGPKLLIQFQNNGVVDDSQLPKDRFSAERLKGVDSTLKIQPAKLEDSAVYLCASSRDRGYGYTFGSGTRLTVV.

This clone was observed a few times. The rearrangement uses TRBV5-5 and TRBJ1-2, with TRBD1 matching 9 bases. The CDR3 consists of 16 residues. V lost 5 bases, J lost 2 bases, and 10 bases stayed unmatched. Germline CDR1 is SGHKS and CDR2 is YYEKEE (reference sequence). The CDR3 is CASSPEVTGGNYGYTF. CDR3 bases: TGTGCCAGCAGTCCGGAGGTGACAGGGGGAAACTATGGCTACACCTTC.

The CDR3 region is CASTPGLAGTGELFF. CDR3 coding DNA: TGTGCCAGCACCCCCGGACTAGCGGGAACCGGGGAGCTGTTTTTT. This chain connects TRBV11-3 to TRBJ2-2; 12 bases map to TRBD2. V shed 7 bases, J shed 5 bases, and the junction held 5 bases outside the gene matches. This CDR3 contains 15 residues. Looked up from germline, CDR1 is SGHNT and CDR2 is YENEEA.

In DNA form, the CDR3 reads TGCGCCAGCAGCCGAGATTTGCAGGGGAGCTCCTATAATTCACCCCTCCACTTT. This sequence encodes CASSRDLQGSSYNSPLHF. The V gene is TRBV4-3, the J gene TRBJ1-6, with a tentative D call TRBD1 (6 bases). This CDR3 spans 18 amino acids. V lost 4 bases to trimming and J lost 0 bases, with 16 bases between them. Looked up from germline, CDR1 is LGHNA and CDR2 is YSLEER.

This clone was seen once. The chain has TRBV5-6 and TRBJ2-3, with 13 bases fitting TRBD2. This CDR3 has 15 residues. Germline CDR1 and CDR2: SGHDT and YYEEEE. V trimming: 4 bases; J trimming: 7 bases; junction bases outside the gene matches: 6. The chain's CDR3 is CASSLGTSGVYTQYF. The CDR3 nucleotides read TGTGCCAGCAGCCTCGGGACTAGCGGGGTGTATACGCAGTATTTT.

This clone appeared a few times. The V call is TRBV2, the J call TRBJ2-1, with 7 nucleotides matching TRBD1. The germline V gene encodes CDR1 SNHLY and CDR2 FYNNEI. The CDR3 consists of 17 residues. The V and J ends lost 3 bases and 0 bases, in that order; junction bases with no gene match: 8. The CDR3 spells CASSDPGTVSSYNEQFF. In DNA form, the CDR3 reads TGTGCCAGCAGTGACCCCGGGACAGTAAGCTCCTACAATGAGCAGTTCTTC.

The chain couples TRBV12-5 to TRBJ1-6; D uncertain. V shed 1 base and J shed 7 bases, with 11 bases lying between them. The CDR3 loop spans 15 amino acids. Germline V gene lookup returns CDR1 LGHNT and CDR2 FRNRAP. CDR3 protein: CASGLDRSRNSPLHF. DNA of the CDR3: TGTGCTAGTGGTTTGGATCGATCCAGGAATTCACCCCTCCACTTT.

This rearrangement joins TRBV4-3 to TRBJ2-3; D perhaps matches TRBD2 (5 bases). The CDR3 runs to 17 residues. V lost 0 bases to trimming and J lost 0 bases, with 13 bases between them. Germline V lookup: CDR1 LGHNA, CDR2 YSLEER. The CDR3 sequence: CASSQELRGFSTDTQYF. CDR3 nucleotide sequence: TGCGCCAGCAGCCAAGAGCTTCGGGGATTCAGCACAGATACGCAGTATTTT.

This clone has a handful of counts. The V and J genes are TRBV7-3 and TRBJ2-7, with 8 bases lining up with TRBD2. CDR3 length equals 15 residues. The J segment lost 5 bases and the V segment lost 5 bases, leaving 11 bases of the junction unmatched. From germline, CDR1 is SGHTA and CDR2 FQGTGA. CDR3 in DNA: TGTGCCAGCAGCCCCTCCGGGACTAGTAGAAACGAGCAGTACTTC. Translating it yields CASSPSGTSRNEQYF.

In its sample, this clone was seen a few times. J is TRBJ2-7 and V is TRBV7-2; D is unresolved. Trimming removed 2 bases from V and 4 bases from J, with 15 bases in between. The CDR3 spans 15 residues. Germline V gene sequence: CDR1 SGHTA, CDR2 FQGNSA. The CDR3 nucleotides read TGTGCCAGCAGCTTACAGGCAAGCACTGATTACGAGCAGTACTTC. Translated: CASSLQASTDYEQYF.

This chain joins TRBV5-4 and TRBJ1-2, with 10 bases that match TRBD1. Trimming took 0 bases from V and 2 from J; bases not matched to a gene: 4. CDR1 SGHNT and CDR2 YYREEE come from the germline V gene (reference sequence). The CDR3 contains 16 residues. The CDR3 here is CASSLGGQGGNYGYTF. The CDR3 region has the DNA TGTGCCAGCAGCTTGGGAGGACAGGGGGGAAACTATGGCTACACCTTC.

V gene TRBV19 combines with J gene TRBJ1-5, with TRBD1 identical over 7 bases. The CDR3 loop spans 16 amino acids. Trimming removed 5 bases from V and 6 bases from J; junction bases left unmatched: 13. Germline V gives CDR1 LNHDA, CDR2 SQIVND (reference sequence). CDR3 in amino acids: CASSPSQGRWGQPQHF. In DNA form, the CDR3 reads TGTGCCAGTAGTCCGTCACAGGGGCGCTGGGGTCAGCCCCAGCATTTT.

The CDR3 DNA follows: TGTGCCAGCAGCTTCGCTCGCGGGAGTGAGCAGTTCTTC. Protein product: CASSFARGSEQFF. The rearrangement joins TRBV7-2 to TRBJ2-1; 7 bases are shared with TRBD2. Trimming cost V 3 bases and J 9 bases; bases outside gene matches: 5. The CDR3 is 13 residues long. Germline lookup yields CDR1 SGHTA and CDR2 FQGNSA.

This clone was seen once. J is TRBJ1-5 and V is TRBV6-2 or TRBV6-3; D gene unclear. The V gene lost 2 bases and the J gene lost 2 bases, with 4 bases spanning the gap. This CDR3 region has 13 residues. Germline V CDR1 and CDR2: MNHEY, SVGEGT. The CDR3 loop is CASSYPRNQPQHF. The CDR3 DNA reads TGTGCCAGCAGTTACCCTCGCAATCAGCCCCAGCATTTT.

V and J are TRBV4-3 and TRBJ2-3, with a tentative D call TRBD2 (6 bases). The V gene lost 1 base and the J gene lost 3 bases, with 17 bases spanning the gap. Germline assignment: CDR1 LGHNA and CDR2 YSLEER. This CDR3 has 17 residues. DNA of the CDR3: TGCGCCAGCAGCCAAGTTTGGGGCCCGGAGGGGACAGATACGCAGTATTTT. This gives the protein CASSQVWGPEGTDTQYF.